The sequence of this TCR beta chain was determined in a study of regulatory T cells in long-lasting Graves disease. Documented time point: newly diagnosed GD, antithyroid drugs for less than 3 months. Making the TCR library involved RNA that had been extracted from PBMCs. Staff took around 9 milliliters of peripheral blood and put it into EDTA tubes. Study results and limitations: Accuracy was perhaps lowered by the small sample size.

Per the germline V gene, CDR1 is LNHNV and CDR2 is YYDKDF (reference sequence). Trimming took off 0 bases at V and 1 base at J, with 6 bases between the two ends. This CDR3 has 15 amino acids. This clonotype was detected only a few times. Its antigen is not known. Construction of TCR beta libraries relied on iRepertoire HTBI primers and on Arm-PCR targeting CDR3 regions. One entry per CDR3 protein, called by TCRdb with MiXCR from the multiplex PCR reads. The sample yields roughly 560,000 distinct CDR3 sequences, 15% to 20% seen once. The same data also contributed to another study, on T cells in Graves' hyperthyroidism and ophthalmopathy. That study reports: Criteria for exclusion of patients were uncontrolled infection, other autoimmune disease, pregnancy or lactation.

The V and J genes are TRBV15 and TRBJ2-2, with D unresolved. The clonotype was recovered from a woman in her forties or fifties with Graves disease. The source was peripheral blood mononuclear cells (PBMCs), collected at new diagnosis, from a patient treated with antithyroid drugs. The chain's CDR3 is CATSRDKGNTGELFF. Written as DNA, the CDR3 is TGTGCCACCAGCAGAGATAAGGGGAACACCGGGGAGCTGTTTTTT.